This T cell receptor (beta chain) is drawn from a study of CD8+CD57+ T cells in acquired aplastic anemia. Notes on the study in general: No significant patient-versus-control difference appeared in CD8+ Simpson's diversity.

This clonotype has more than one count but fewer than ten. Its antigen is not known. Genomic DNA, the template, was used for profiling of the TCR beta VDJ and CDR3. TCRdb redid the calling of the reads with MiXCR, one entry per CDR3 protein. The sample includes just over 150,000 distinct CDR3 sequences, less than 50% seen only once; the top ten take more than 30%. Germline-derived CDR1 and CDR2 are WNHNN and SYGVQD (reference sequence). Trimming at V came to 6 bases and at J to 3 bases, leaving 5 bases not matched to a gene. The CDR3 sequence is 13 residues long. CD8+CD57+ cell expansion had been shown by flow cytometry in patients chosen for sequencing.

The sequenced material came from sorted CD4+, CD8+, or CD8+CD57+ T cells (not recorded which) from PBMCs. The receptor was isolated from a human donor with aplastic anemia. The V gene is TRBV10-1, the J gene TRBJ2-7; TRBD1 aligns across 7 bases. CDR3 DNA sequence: TGCGCCAGCAGAGGGGACAGCAGCTACGAGCAGTACTTC. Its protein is CASRGDSSYEQYF.